The present T cell receptor (beta chain) was sequenced within a study of Ad26.COV2.S vaccination and SARS-CoV-2 variants (dated by TCRdb to the early 2020s). Describing the broader study: Donors in the vaccine arm were drawn from COV1001, a multicentre, randomized, double-blind, placebo-controlled phase I-IIa trial testing Ad26.COV2.S in healthy adults. The TCR-sequenced set comprised about 32 samples: 19 Ad26.COV2.S vaccine recipients, 5 placebo recipients and 8 SARS-CoV-2 convalescent individuals. Investigators did not know the trial group allocation while performing experiments and assessing outcomes. The specificity and breadth of SARS-CoV-2-reactive T cell receptors after Ad26.COV2.S vaccination were assessed by TCRbeta repertoire sequencing. Participants in the trial were split at random into five groups of five each, receiving low-dose or high-dose Ad26.COV2.S once or twice, or else placebo on both occasions. Dosing of Ad26.COV2.S was intramuscular, at either 5x10^10 or 1x10^11 viral particles, delivered as one shot or as two shots spaced 56 days apart.

The treatment or condition label on this specimen signifies: about 20 received Ad26.COV2.S at low or high dose, single or two shots; about 5 received placebo; per-sample allocation not given. Repertoires of vaccine and placebo recipients were sequenced from samples taken on day 63 after the first injection. Cohort 1b enrolled some 25 adults aged 18-55 years at a single site in Boston, USA, between 29 July and 7 August 2020. Ad26.COV2.S was a replication-incompetent adenovirus type 26 vector that expressed a prefusion-stabilized SARS-CoV-2 spike protein derived from the original Wuhan strain. TCRbeta CDR3 regions were sequenced with the immunoSEQ Assay. After extraction, genomic DNA underwent amplification by bias-controlled multiplex PCR, followed by high-throughput sequencing. On the authors' methods: To quantify the absolute abundance of every unique TCRbeta CDR3 region, sequences were collapsed and filtered. T cell fraction was estimated by normalizing TCRbeta template counts to usable DNA, with usable DNA measured through amplification of reference genes found in all nucleated cells. Repertoire TCRs were annotated as SARS-CoV-2-specific when V gene, CDR3 amino acid sequence and J gene were exactly matched to a known reactive TCR set. The reference SARS-CoV-2 TCR set came from MIRA and was filtered for enrichment in COVID-19-positive ImmuneCODE repertoires, removing public or cross-reactive TCRs. Based on the MIRA antigens, annotated TCRs were further analysed at the level of specific ORF or position within ORF. Depth was the summed frequency of annotated unique rearrangements, while breadth was defined as annotated unique rearrangements over total unique productive rearrangements. Two-sided Wilcoxon rank-sum tests were applied when comparing TCR breadth between groups. The clones in this table, taken by TCRdb from immuneACCESS, are in-frame only. Not every clone is retained; where verified, under half of the shortfall comes from an unresolved V gene, and the cause of the rest is unknown. V, J and clone size reflect that table, while D and trimming were determined from the DNA. In all, the sample holds 400,000 to 450,000 clones, and around 93% of those were seen once. Less than 2% of the sample is taken by the ten largest.

On this clone itself: Its specific antigen is unknown. No qualities accompany the bases; no much larger clone lies one base away.

The germline ends are 10 bases apart after V is trimmed by 8 bases and J by 0 bases. For CDR1 and CDR2, the germline V gene (reference sequence) lists MNHEY and SMNVEV. Spanning cysteine to phenylalanine, the CDR3 consists of 13 amino acids. The retained sequence is limited to the CDR3, 39 bases, with the frame set at the first base. On the study overall, not on this receptor specifically: The study was not powered to compare responses between vaccine doses or regimens. Vaccine and placebo recipients had similar non-spike TCR breadth, a finding consistent with the vaccine containing only spike. Higher spike-specific TCR breadth was observed in Ad26.COV2.S recipients than in placebo recipients (P = 0.0014). After vaccination, spike-specific CD8+ and CD4+ T cell responses were reported to show substantial breadth. According to the authors, total T cell responses may have been underestimated by the TCR breadth and depth analyses.

The V and J genes are TRBV27 and TRBJ1-1; the D gene identity is not certain. The sequence was collected from a person aged 18-60 years who received the Ad26.COV2.S COVID-19 vaccine or a placebo. The sample consisted of peripheral blood, taken in a trial of Ad26.COV2.S vaccine versus placebo. The CDR3 here reads CASLDLMNTEAFF. The nucleotide sequence is TGTGCCAGCCTGGACCTGATGAACACTGAAGCTTTCTTT.